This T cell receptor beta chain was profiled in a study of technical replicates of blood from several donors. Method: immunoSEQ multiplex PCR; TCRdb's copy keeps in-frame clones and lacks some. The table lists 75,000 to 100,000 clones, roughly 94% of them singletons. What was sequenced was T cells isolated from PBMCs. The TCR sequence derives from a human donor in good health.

The CDR3 bases are TGTGCCAGCAGCTCAGCGGGAGAGATTTACGAGCAGTACTTC. It translates to CASSSAGEIYEQYF. The chain uses TRBV28 and TRBJ2-7; 8 nucleotides match TRBD2. There are 14 residues in the CDR3. In germline, CDR1 is MDHEN, CDR2 SYDVKM. V lost 6 bases to trimming and J lost 4 bases; unmatched junction nucleotides: 8.